This T cell receptor (beta chain) was retrieved from a study of control samples from healthy donors and cancer patients. Produced via immunoSEQ multiplex PCR; TCRdb's table is partial and in-frame only. The sample has 70,000 to 100,000 clones; 70% to 90% are singletons. The CDR3 sequence is 14 residues long. Looked up from germline, CDR1 is MDHEN and CDR2 is SYDVKM. Trimming removed 3 bases at V and 3 bases at J, with 12 bases between. The chain uses TRBV28 and TRBJ2-7, with a possible D match to TRBD2 (5 bases). This sequence originates from a woman aged 55-69 years with head and neck cancer. The sample comprised PBMCs. In DNA form, the CDR3 reads TGTGCCAGCAGTTTCTTTGGACTCGGCTACGAGCAGTACTTC. Its translation is CASSFFGLGYEQYF.